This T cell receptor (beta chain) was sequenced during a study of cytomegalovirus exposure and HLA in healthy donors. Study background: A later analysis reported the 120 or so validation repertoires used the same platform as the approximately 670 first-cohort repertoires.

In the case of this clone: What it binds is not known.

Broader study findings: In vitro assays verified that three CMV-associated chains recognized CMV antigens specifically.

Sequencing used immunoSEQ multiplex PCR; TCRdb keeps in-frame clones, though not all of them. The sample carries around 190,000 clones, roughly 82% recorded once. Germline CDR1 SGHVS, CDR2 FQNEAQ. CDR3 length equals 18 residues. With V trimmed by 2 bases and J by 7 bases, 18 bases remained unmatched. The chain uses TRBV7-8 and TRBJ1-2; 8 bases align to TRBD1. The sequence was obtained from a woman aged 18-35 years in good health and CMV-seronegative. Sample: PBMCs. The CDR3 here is CASSLTQGALGPISGYTF. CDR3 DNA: TGTGCCAGCAGCTTAACCCAGGGGGCTTTGGGCCCTATTAGTGGCTACACCTTC.